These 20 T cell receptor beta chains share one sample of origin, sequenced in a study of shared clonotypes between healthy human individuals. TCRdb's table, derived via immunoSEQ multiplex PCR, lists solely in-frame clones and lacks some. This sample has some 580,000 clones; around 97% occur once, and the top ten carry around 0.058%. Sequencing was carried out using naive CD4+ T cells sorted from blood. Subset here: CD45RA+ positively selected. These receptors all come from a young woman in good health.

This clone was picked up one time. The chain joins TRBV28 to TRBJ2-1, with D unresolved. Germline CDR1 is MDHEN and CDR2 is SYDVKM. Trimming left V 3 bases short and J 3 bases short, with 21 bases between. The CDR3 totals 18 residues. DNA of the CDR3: TGTGCCAGCAGTTTTTCCCCCAAACACACAGCCGGCTACAATGAGCAGTTCTTC. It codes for CASSFSPKHTAGYNEQFF.

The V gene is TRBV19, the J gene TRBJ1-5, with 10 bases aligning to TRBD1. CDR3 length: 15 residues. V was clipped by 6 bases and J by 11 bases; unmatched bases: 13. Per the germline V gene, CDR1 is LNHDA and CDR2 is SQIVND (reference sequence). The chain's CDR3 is CASSSGTGAGGAQHF. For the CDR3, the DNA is TGTGCCAGTAGCTCCGGGACAGGGGCCGGAGGAGCCCAGCATTTT.

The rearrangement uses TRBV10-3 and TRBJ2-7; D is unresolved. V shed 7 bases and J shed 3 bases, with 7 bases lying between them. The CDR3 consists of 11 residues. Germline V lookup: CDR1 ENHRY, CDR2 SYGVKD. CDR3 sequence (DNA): TGTGCCATCACGGACCTCTACGAGCAGTACTTC. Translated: CAITDLYEQYF.

The CDR3 bases are TGTGCCAGCAGCCCCCAATTCAGGGGTGAAAAACTGTTTTTT. Its translation: CASSPQFRGEKLFF. The chain links TRBV11-2 to TRBJ1-4; D might be TRBD1 (6 bases). Trimming left V 5 bases short and J 7 bases short, with 14 bases between. CDR1 and CDR2 (germline): SGHAT, FQNNGV. The CDR3 sequence is 14 residues long.

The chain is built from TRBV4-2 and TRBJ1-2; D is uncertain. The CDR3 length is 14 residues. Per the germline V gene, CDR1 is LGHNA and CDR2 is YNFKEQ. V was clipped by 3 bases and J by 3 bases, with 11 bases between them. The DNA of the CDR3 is TGTGCCAGCAGCCATGAGGTCGCCGACTATGGCTACACCTTC. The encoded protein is CASSHEVADYGYTF.

The CDR3 nucleotides are TGTGCCAGCAGCCGGAGAGGTGGCGACACCGGGGAGCTGTTTTTT. It translates to CASSRRGGDTGELFF. The V gene is TRBV9, the J gene TRBJ2-2; no clear D. This CDR3 is built from 15 residues. Germline loops: CDR1 SGDLS, CDR2 YYNGEE. Trimming cost V 4 bases and J 3 bases, with 13 bases left between them.

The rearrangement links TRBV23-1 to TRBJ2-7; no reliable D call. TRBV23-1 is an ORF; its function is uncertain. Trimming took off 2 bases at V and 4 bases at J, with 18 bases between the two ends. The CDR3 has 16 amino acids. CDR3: CASSQPGDLYKYEQYF. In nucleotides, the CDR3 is TGCGCCAGCAGTCAACCCGGCGACCTTTACAAATACGAGCAGTACTTC.

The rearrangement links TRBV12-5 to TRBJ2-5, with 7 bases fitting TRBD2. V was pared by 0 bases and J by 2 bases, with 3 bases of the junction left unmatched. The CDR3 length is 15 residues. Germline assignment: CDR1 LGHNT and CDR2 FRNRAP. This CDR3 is CASGLVRREQETQYF. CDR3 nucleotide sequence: TGTGCTAGTGGTTTGGTCAGGCGGGAGCAAGAGACCCAGTACTTC.

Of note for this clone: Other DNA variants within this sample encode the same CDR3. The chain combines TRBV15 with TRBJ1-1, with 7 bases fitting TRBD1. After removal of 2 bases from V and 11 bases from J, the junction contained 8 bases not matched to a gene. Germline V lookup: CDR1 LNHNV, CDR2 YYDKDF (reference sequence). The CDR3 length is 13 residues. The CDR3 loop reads CATSRNRGSGAFF. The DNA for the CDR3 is TGTGCCACCAGCAGAAACAGGGGTTCCGGTGCTTTCTTT.

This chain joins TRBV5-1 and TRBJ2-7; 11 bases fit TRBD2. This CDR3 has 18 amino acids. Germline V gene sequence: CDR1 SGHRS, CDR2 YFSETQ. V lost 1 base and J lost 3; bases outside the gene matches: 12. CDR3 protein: CASSLPTSGSLFSYEQYF. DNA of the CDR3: TGCGCCAGCAGCTTGCCAACTAGCGGGAGCCTGTTCAGCTACGAGCAGTACTTC.

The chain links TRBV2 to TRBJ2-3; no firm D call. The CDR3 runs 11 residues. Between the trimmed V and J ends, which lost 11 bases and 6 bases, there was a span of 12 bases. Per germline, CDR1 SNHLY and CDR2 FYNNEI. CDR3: CAGTGGDTQYF. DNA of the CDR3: TGTGCCGGAACGGGTGGGGATACGCAGTATTTT.

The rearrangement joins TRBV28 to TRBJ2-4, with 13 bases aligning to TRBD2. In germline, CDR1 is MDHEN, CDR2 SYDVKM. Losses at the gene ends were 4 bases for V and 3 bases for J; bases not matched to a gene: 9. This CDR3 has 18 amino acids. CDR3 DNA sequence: TGTGCCAGCAGTTCACTAGCGGGAGGGTATTGGGACAAAAACATTCAGTACTTC. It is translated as CASSSLAGGYWDKNIQYF.

Here the CDR3 DNA reads TGTGCCATCACCAGACTAGCGGGGAGCGACGAGCAGTACTTC. Translation gives CAITRLAGSDEQYF. This rearrangement joins TRBV10-3 to TRBJ2-7; TRBD2 matches at 11 bases. J gave up 5 bases and V 7 bases, and 7 bases lay outside the gene matches. The CDR3 is 14 residues long. Germline CDR1 and CDR2: ENHRY and SYGVKD.

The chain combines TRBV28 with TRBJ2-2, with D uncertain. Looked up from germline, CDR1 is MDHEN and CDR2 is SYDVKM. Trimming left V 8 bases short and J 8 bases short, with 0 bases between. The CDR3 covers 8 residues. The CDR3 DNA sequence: TGTGCCAGCGGGGAGCTGTTTTTT. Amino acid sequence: CASGELFF. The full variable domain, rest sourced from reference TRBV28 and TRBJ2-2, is DVKVTQSSRYLVKRTGEKVFLECVQDMDHENMFWYRQDPGLGLRLIYFSYDVKMKEKGDIPEGYSVSREKKERFSLILESASTNQTSMYLCASGELFFGEGSRLTVL.

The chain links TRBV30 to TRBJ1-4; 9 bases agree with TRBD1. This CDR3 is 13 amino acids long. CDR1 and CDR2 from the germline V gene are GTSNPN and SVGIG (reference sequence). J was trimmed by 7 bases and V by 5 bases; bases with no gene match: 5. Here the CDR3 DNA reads TGTGCCTGGGGAACAGGGGGCAGTGAAAAACTGTTTTTT. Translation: CAWGTGGSEKLFF.

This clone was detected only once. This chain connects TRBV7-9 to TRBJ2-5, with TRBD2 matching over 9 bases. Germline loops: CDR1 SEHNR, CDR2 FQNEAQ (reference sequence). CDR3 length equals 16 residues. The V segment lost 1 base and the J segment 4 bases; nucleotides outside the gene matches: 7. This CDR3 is CASSLGLAGFGETQYF. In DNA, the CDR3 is TGTGCCAGCAGCTTAGGGCTAGCGGGATTCGGAGAGACCCAGTACTTC. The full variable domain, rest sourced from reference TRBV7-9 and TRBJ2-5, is DTGVSQNPRHKITKRGQNVTFRCDPISEHNRLYWYRQTLGQGPEFLTYFQNEAQLEKSRLLSDRFSAERPKGSFSTLEIQRTEQGDSAMYLCASSLGLAGFGETQYFGPGTRLLVL.

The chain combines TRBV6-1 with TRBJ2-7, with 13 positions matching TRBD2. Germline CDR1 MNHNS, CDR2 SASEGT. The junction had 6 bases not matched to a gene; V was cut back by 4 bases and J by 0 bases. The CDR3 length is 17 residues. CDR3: CASSGTGTSGISYEQYF. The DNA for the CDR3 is TGTGCCAGCAGTGGAACCGGGACTAGCGGGATCTCCTACGAGCAGTACTTC.

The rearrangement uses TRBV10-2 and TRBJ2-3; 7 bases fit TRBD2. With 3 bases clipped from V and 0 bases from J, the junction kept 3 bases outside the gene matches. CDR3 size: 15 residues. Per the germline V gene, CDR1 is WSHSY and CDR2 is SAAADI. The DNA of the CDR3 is TGCGCCAGCAGTGACCCTAGCGGTAGCACAGATACGCAGTATTTT. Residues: CASSDPSGSTDTQYF.

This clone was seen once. The CDR3: CASSGHDSLDYGYTF. Here the CDR3 DNA reads TGTGCCAGCAGTGGGCATGACAGTCTTGACTATGGCTACACCTTC. The chain links TRBV6-5 to TRBJ1-2; possibly TRBD1 for D (5 bases). Trimming stripped 5 bases from V and 3 bases from J, with 16 bases between. Germline CDR1 MNHEY, CDR2 SVGAGI. The CDR3 is 15 residues long.

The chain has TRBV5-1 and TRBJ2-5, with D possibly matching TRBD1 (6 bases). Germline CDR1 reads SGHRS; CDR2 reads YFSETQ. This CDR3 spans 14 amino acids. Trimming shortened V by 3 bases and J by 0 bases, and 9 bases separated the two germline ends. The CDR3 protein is CASSYTGYQETQYF. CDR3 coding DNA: TGCGCCAGCAGCTACACAGGGTACCAAGAGACCCAGTACTTC.